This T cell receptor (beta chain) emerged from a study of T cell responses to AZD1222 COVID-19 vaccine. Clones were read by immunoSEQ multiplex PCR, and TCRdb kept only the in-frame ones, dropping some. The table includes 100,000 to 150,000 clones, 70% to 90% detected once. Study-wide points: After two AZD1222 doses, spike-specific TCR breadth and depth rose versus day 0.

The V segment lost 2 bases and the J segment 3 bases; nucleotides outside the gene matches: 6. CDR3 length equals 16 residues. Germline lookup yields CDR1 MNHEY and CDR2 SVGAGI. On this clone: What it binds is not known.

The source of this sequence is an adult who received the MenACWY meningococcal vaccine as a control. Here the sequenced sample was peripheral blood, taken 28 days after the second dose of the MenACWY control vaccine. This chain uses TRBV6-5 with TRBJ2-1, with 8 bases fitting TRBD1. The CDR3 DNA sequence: TGTGCCAGCAGTTACCTTACCGGGACAGGCTACAATGAGCAGTTCTTC. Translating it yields CASSYLTGTGYNEQFF.